The next 21 T cell receptor beta chains were all read from a single sample in a study of blood T cell repertoires in COVID-19. Generated by immunoSEQ multiplex PCR, the TCRdb table keeps only in-frame clones and is missing some. The data hold approximately 330,000 clones, with about 87% observed a single time. Sequencing input: peripheral blood. The source is a young man with COVID-19, enrolled during active disease.

The chain carries TRBV27 and TRBJ1-2; D not resolved. Trimming shortened V by 8 bases and J by 3 bases, and 7 bases separated the two germline ends. The CDR3 covers 11 residues. Looked up from germline, CDR1 is MNHEY and CDR2 is SMNVEV (reference sequence). This CDR3 is CASGGDYGYTF. Written as DNA, the CDR3 is TGTGCCAGCGGAGGAGACTATGGCTACACCTTC.

V is TRBV6-5 and J is TRBJ2-7; 9 nucleotides match TRBD2. The V segment lost 2 bases and the J segment 5 bases; nucleotides outside the gene matches: 7. Germline V gene data show CDR1 as MNHEY and CDR2 as SVGAGI. This CDR3 comprises 15 residues. The CDR3 spells CASSYRAGGSDEQYF. The DNA for the CDR3 is TGTGCCAGCAGTTACCGAGCGGGAGGATCCGACGAGCAGTACTTC.

The gene calls are TRBV7-7 and TRBJ2-1; 11 bases match TRBD2. V lost 2 bases to trimming and J lost 8 bases; unmatched junction nucleotides: 5. The CDR3 loop spans 15 amino acids. Germline V lookup: CDR1 SSHAT, CDR2 FNYEAQ (reference sequence). The CDR3 DNA reads TGTGCCAGCAGCTTAATAGCGGGGGGGCCCGATGAGCAGTTCTTC. It encodes CASSLIAGGPDEQFF.

V is TRBV7-3 and J is TRBJ1-1, with D uncertain. The V gene's germline CDR1 is SGHTA and CDR2 FQGTGA. Trimming cost V 2 bases and J 1 base, with 5 bases left between them. This CDR3 comprises 13 residues. The CDR3 sequence is CASSLQENTEAFF. The CDR3 nucleotides read TGTGCCAGCAGCTTACAGGAGAACACTGAAGCTTTCTTT.

The chain is built from TRBV9 and TRBJ1-2, with 7 bases fitting TRBD1. The CDR3 has 12 amino acids. Trimming took 3 bases from V and 4 from J; bases not matched to a gene: 0. Per germline, CDR1 SGDLS and CDR2 YYNGEE. DNA of the CDR3: TGTGCCAGCAGCGGGGACAGCTATGGCTACACCTTC. This translates into CASSGDSYGYTF.

Notes on this clone: In the same sample, other DNA sequences code for this CDR3. CDR3 in DNA: TGTGCCAGTAGTAGAACAGGGAACACTGAAGCTTTCTTT. It translates to CASSRTGNTEAFF. The chain couples TRBV19 to TRBJ1-1; tentatively, D is TRBD1 (5 bases). CDR1 and CDR2 (germline): LNHDA, SQIVND (reference sequence). V gave up 4 bases and J gave up 1 base, with 7 bases separating them. CDR3 length equals 13 residues.

This clone was recorded only once. This rearrangement joins TRBV6-5 to TRBJ2-2, with 7 bases fitting TRBD1. The junction had 1 base not matched to a gene; V was cut back by 6 bases and J by 0 bases. Germline lookup yields CDR1 MNHEY and CDR2 SVGAGI. The CDR3 loop spans 14 amino acids. CDR3 in DNA: TGTGCCAGCAGGGGGACAGCGAACACCGGGGAGCTGTTTTTT. This encodes CASRGTANTGELFF.

The V gene is TRBV6-1, the J gene TRBJ2-7, with 8 bases matching TRBD2. V gave up 1 base and J gave up 3 bases; unmatched junction bases: 5. Germline CDR1 is MNHNS and CDR2 is SASEGT. The CDR3 loop spans 15 amino acids. The CDR3: CASSEGGGRYYEQYF. As DNA, the CDR3 is TGTGCCAGCAGTGAAGGGGGCGGGAGGTACTACGAGCAGTACTTC.

The chain has TRBV19 and TRBJ1-1, with TRBD1 identical over 7 bases. The CDR3 consists of 14 residues. CDR1 and CDR2 from the germline V gene are LNHDA and SQIVND (reference sequence). V lost 4 bases, J lost 3 bases, and 5 bases stayed unmatched. The CDR3 DNA follows: TGTGCCAGTAGTAGGGGCAGGGGGGACACTGAAGCTTTCTTT. The encoded protein is CASSRGRGDTEAFF.

This sequence joins TRBV7-2 and TRBJ2-1; TRBD2 matches 8 bases. The CDR3 is made up of 15 amino acids. Trimming at V came to 4 bases and at J to 7 bases, leaving 9 bases not matched to a gene. Germline loops: CDR1 SGHTA, CDR2 FQGNSA. CDR3 loop: CASSSPGLGENEQFF. The CDR3 DNA reads as TGTGCCAGCAGCTCCCCGGGACTAGGGGAAAATGAGCAGTTCTTC.

The chain recombines TRBV18 with TRBJ2-7; 7 bases fit TRBD2. The CDR3 is 15 residues long. CDR1 is KGHSH, CDR2 LQKENI, per germline. The J segment lost 5 bases and the V segment lost 3 bases, leaving 10 bases of the junction unmatched. As DNA, the CDR3 is TGTGCCAGCTCACCCTTAGCAGCGGGAATTAACGAGCAGTACTTC. Translating gives CASSPLAAGINEQYF. The variable domain in full, completed from reference TRBV18 and TRBJ2-7, reads NAGVMQNPRHLVRRRGQEARLRCSPMKGHSHVYWYRQLPEEGLKFMVYLQKENIIDESGMPKERFSAEFPKEGPSILRIQQVVRGDSAAYFCASSPLAAGINEQYFGPGTRLTVT.

The chain employs TRBV11-3 and TRBJ2-1; TRBD2 aligns across 9 bases. The V gene end was trimmed by 0 bases and the J gene end by 7 bases; junction bases not matched to a gene: 4. The CDR3 extends over 15 amino acids. Germline CDR1 is SGHNT and CDR2 is YENEEA. CDR3 in amino acids: CASSLDSGSTNEQFF. Written as DNA, the CDR3 is TGTGCCAGCAGCTTAGATAGCGGGAGTACGAATGAGCAGTTCTTC.

This chain uses TRBV12-5 with TRBJ2-1; possible D gene TRBD1, 6 bases. Germline V gene sequence: CDR1 LGHNT, CDR2 FRNRAP. Trimming shortened V by 3 bases and J by 2 bases, and 8 bases separated the two germline ends. CDR3 size: 14 residues. The CDR3 DNA follows: TGTGCTAGTGGTTTCGGACAGACCTACAATGAGCAGTTCTTC. The encoded protein is CASGFGQTYNEQFF.

The chain uses TRBV19 and TRBJ2-3; 7 positions match TRBD2. CDR1 and CDR2 from the germline V gene are LNHDA and SQIVND (reference sequence). V trimming: 6 bases; J trimming: 6 bases; junction bases outside the gene matches: 9. CDR3 length: 14 amino acids. CDR3 region: CASRPTGRGDTQYF. CDR3 bases: TGTGCCAGTAGACCCACGGGGAGGGGCGATACGCAGTATTTT.

The V call is TRBV5-1, the J call TRBJ2-7, with D tentatively TRBD1 (6 bases). This CDR3 region has 15 residues. Trimming removed 0 bases at V and 5 bases at J, with 15 bases between. Germline CDR1 and CDR2: SGHRS and YFSETQ. Here the CDR3 reads CASSLGGGGRNEQYF. The CDR3 bases are TGCGCCAGCAGCTTGGGAGGGGGTGGGCGCAACGAGCAGTACTTC.

The chain couples TRBV11-3 to TRBJ2-2; 8 bases agree with TRBD2. Per the germline V gene, CDR1 is SGHNT and CDR2 is YENEEA. J was trimmed by 3 bases and V by 2 bases; bases with no gene match: 8. This CDR3 comprises 17 residues. CDR3 region: CASSLKRGNKYTGELFF. CDR3 nucleotides: TGTGCCAGCAGCTTAAAGCGGGGGAATAAATACACCGGGGAGCTGTTTTTT.

The chain links TRBV4-3 to TRBJ2-1, with 8 bases fitting TRBD1. This CDR3 contains 17 residues. The germline CDR1 and CDR2 sequences are LGHNA and YSLEER. The ends lost 1 base at V and 0 bases at J; junction bases unmatched: 5. CDR3 coding DNA: TGCGCCAGCAGCCAAGGGACAGGGACGTACTCCTACAATGAGCAGTTCTTC. Protein: CASSQGTGTYSYNEQFF.

The chain carries TRBV20-1 and TRBJ1-5, with D perhaps matching TRBD1 (5 bases). V dropped 3 bases and J dropped 4 bases, with 25 bases sitting between them. Per germline, CDR1 DFQATT and CDR2 SNEGSKA (reference sequence). The CDR3 extends over 18 amino acids. The CDR3 coding sequence is TGCAGTGCTAGTTCCCCCGTAAACCGGGACTTGGGGAATCAGCCCCAGCATTTT. Translated, it gives CSASSPVNRDLGNQPQHF.

In this sample, this clone turned up once. In nucleotides, the CDR3 is TGTGCCAGCAGCGCGAGCGGGAGGTCCCCAGATACGCAGTATTTT. This translates into CASSASGRSPDTQYF. The chain combines TRBV9 with TRBJ2-3; 9 bases line up with TRBD2. The CDR3 has 15 amino acids. Germline loops: CDR1 SGDLS, CDR2 YYNGEE. With V trimmed by 3 bases and J by 4 bases, 6 bases remained unmatched.

The chain couples TRBV10-3 to TRBJ2-3; possibly TRBD1 for D (6 bases). Germline V gives CDR1 ENHRY, CDR2 SYGVKD. The CDR3 totals 16 residues. The ends were cut back, 2 bases at V and 4 bases at J, with 16 bases in the middle. The CDR3 region has the DNA TGTGCCATCAGTGAGGTTCGGCAGGGGAATGCAGATACGCAGTATTTT. Translating gives CAISEVRQGNADTQYF.

The chain uses TRBV9 and TRBJ2-3; perhaps TRBD1 as D (6 bases). This CDR3 has 17 residues. Germline V gene data show CDR1 as SGDLS and CDR2 as YYNGEE. The ends were cut back, 4 bases at V and 4 bases at J, with 22 bases in the middle. The CDR3 bases are TGTGCCAGCAGCTCGAGCCCGACAGGCTCTGGGCCAGATACGCAGTATTTT. It encodes CASSSSPTGSGPDTQYF.